This T cell receptor (beta chain) was captured by sequencing in a study of T cell therapy after organ transplantation. Study conclusions and caveats: Nonresponder repertoires showed strong pretherapy expansions, barely changing post-therapy. Endogenous clonotypes not in therapy products appeared after therapy alongside transferred ones.

Only in-frame clones appear in the TCRdb table, and some are missing; sequencing was by immunoSEQ multiplex PCR. This table has about 18,000 clones, 85% to 90% appearing once. Specified time point: 20-29 weeks after completion of therapy. About this clone: Antigen unknown. Other nucleotide sequences in the sample specify the same CDR3.

With 1 base removed from V and 1 base from J, the gap between germline ends came to 8 bases. Germline CDR1 and CDR2: LNHDA and SQIVND (reference sequence). This CDR3 region has 15 residues. The receptor's source is a human patient who had received a solid organ transplant and had CMV disease. These T cells may partly come from the graft donor. The sample here was CD8+ T cells from blood, taken after autologous CMV-specific T cell therapy. The chain is built from TRBV19 and TRBJ2-1; D remains ambiguous. The CDR3: CASSIGLNSYNEQFF. CDR3 DNA: TGTGCCAGTAGTATAGGCCTCAATTCCTACAATGAGCAGTTCTTC.